This is a list of T cell receptor beta chains from one sample in a study of blood T cell repertoires in COVID-19. Sequencing was performed with immunoSEQ multiplex PCR; in TCRdb, only in-frame clones are kept and a portion is missing. The sample lists about 150,000 clones, around 91% occurring once. The specimen sequenced was peripheral blood. The receptor source for this set is a woman aged 60 to 75 with active COVID-19. Each CDR3 is given with its conserved first and last residue. The D gene is left open where the match is weak. The size entry is marked missing in some rows and otherwise reads once, few, many or a size class.

>TRBV11-3|NA|TRBJ2-1|TRBD2
CASSLAGLAGAGYNEQFF
TGTGCCAGCAGCTTAGCAGGACTAGCGGGAGCTGGGTACAATGAGCAGTTCTTC
>TRBV2|once|TRBJ2-1|TRBD2
CASSALGGGSYNEQFF
TGTGCCAGCAGTGCCCTGGGGGGGGGCTCCTACAATGAGCAGTTCTTC
>TRBV6-6|NA|TRBJ1-1|NA
CASNKQGTEAFF
TGTGCCAGCAATAAACAGGGCACTGAAGCTTTCTTT
>TRBV19|NA|TRBJ2-1|NA
CASNPRDYPGNNEQFF
TGTGCCAGTAATCCTCGCGACTACCCCGGAAACAATGAGCAGTTCTTC
>TRBV11-2|NA|TRBJ2-6|TRBD1
CASSLDPGTAGANVLTF
TGTGCCAGCAGCTTGGATCCCGGGACAGCTGGGGCCAACGTCCTGACTTTC
>TRBV4-1|few|TRBJ1-6|TRBD1
CASSQFPGQRNSPLHF
TGCGCCAGCAGCCAATTCCCGGGACAGCGGAATTCACCCCTCCACTTT
>TRBV20-1|NA|TRBJ1-1|NA
CSASFGGPNTEAFF
TGCAGTGCTAGTTTCGGGGGACCGAACACTGAAGCTTTCTTT
>TRBV5-4|NA|TRBJ1-1|TRBD1
CASSLLQGSGTEAFF
TGTGCCAGCAGCTTGTTACAGGGGAGTGGCACTGAAGCTTTCTTT
>TRBV6-5|NA|TRBJ2-1|TRBD2
CASSLAGIGDEQFF
TGTGCCAGCAGCCTAGCGGGGATTGGGGATGAGCAGTTCTTC
>TRBV9|NA|TRBJ2-3|TRBD2
CASSVRGDYTDTQYF
TGTGCCAGCAGCGTACGGGGGGACTACACAGATACGCAGTATTTT
>TRBV1|NA|TRBJ2-3|NA
CTSHRTGGSTDTQYF
TGCACCAGCCACCGGACAGGCGGGAGCACAGATACGCAGTATTTT
>TRBV5-6|NA|TRBJ1-5|TRBD1
CASSSLTGGRNQPQHF
TGTGCCAGCAGTTCCCTTACAGGGGGTAGAAATCAGCCCCAGCATTTT
>TRBV9|NA|TRBJ1-4|TRBD1
CASSVLPGQGNEKLFF
TGTGCCAGCAGCGTTCTACCGGGACAGGGTAATGAAAAACTGTTTTTT
>TRBV27|NA|TRBJ2-7|NA
CASSWGHEQYF
TGTGCCAGCAGTTGGGGCCACGAGCAGTACTTC
>TRBV14|NA|TRBJ1-6|NA
CASSPGGNSPLHF
TGTGCCAGCAGCCCGGGGGGGAATTCACCCCTCCACTTT
>TRBV11-2|NA|TRBJ2-7|TRBD2
CASSLVEGLASYEQYF
TGTGCCAGCAGCTTAGTGGAGGGACTAGCCTCTTACGAGCAGTACTTC
>TRBV5-6|NA|TRBJ1-1|TRBD1
CASSYSRGRTEAFF
TGTGCCAGCAGTTACAGCAGGGGGAGGACTGAAGCTTTCTTT
>TRBV15|NA|TRBJ2-5|NA
CATSREARVNQETQYF
TGTGCCACCAGCAGAGAGGCCAGGGTAAACCAAGAGACCCAGTACTTC
>TRBV20-1|few|TRBJ1-5|NA
CSASLNLGASNQPQHF
TGCAGTGCTAGTCTCAACCTTGGAGCCAGCAATCAGCCCCAGCATTTT
>TRBV28|NA|TRBJ2-3|TRBD2
CASSPGLGTDTQYF
TGTGCCAGCAGCCCGGGACTAGGAACAGATACGCAGTATTTT
>TRBV30|NA|TRBJ2-1|NA
CAWSVTRDLSSYNEQFF
TGTGCCTGGAGTGTTACCCGGGACTTGAGCTCCTACAATGAGCAGTTCTTC
>TRBV5-1|NA|TRBJ2-2|NA
CASSSTASTGELFF
TGCGCCAGCAGCTCAACGGCTAGCACCGGGGAGCTGTTTTTT
>TRBV6-5|NA|TRBJ2-7|TRBD2
CASRPLAGSYEQYF
TGTGCCAGCAGGCCTCTAGCGGGGTCCTACGAGCAGTACTTC
>TRBV19|NA|TRBJ2-5|NA
CASSIFGGTSQETQYF
TGTGCCAGTAGTATTTTTGGGGGGACTTCGCAAGAGACCCAGTACTTC
>TRBV9|NA|TRBJ2-7|TRBD1
CASSVTGGQGPLDEQYF
TGTGCCAGCAGCGTAACTGGGGGACAGGGGCCATTAGACGAGCAGTACTTC
>TRBV3-1/TRBV3-2|NA|TRBJ2-7|TRBD2
CASSHRTSGGYEQYF
TGTGCCAGCAGCCACAGGACTAGCGGGGGCTACGAGCAGTACTTC
>TRBV7-8|NA|TRBJ2-1|NA
CASSLLGDRREQFF
TGTGCCAGCAGCTTACTAGGTGACAGAAGGGAGCAGTTCTTC
>TRBV24-1|NA|TRBJ2-1|TRBD1
CATSDSGTGNYNEQFF
TGTGCCACCAGTGATTCCGGGACAGGGAACTACAATGAGCAGTTCTTC
>TRBV4-1|NA|TRBJ1-2|TRBD1
CASSQRTGRYGYTF
TGCGCCAGCAGCCAAAGGACAGGGCGCTATGGCTACACCTTC
>TRBV19|NA|TRBJ2-5|TRBD2
CASRESGRGETQYF
TGTGCCAGTAGAGAAAGCGGGAGGGGAGAGACCCAGTACTTC
>TRBV5-1|NA|TRBJ2-5|NA
CASSLAATSERETQYF
TGCGCCAGCAGCTTGGCAGCGACCAGCGAACGAGAGACCCAGTACTTC
>TRBV6-6|few|TRBJ1-4|NA
CASRNQGFDEKLFF
TGTGCCAGCCGAAATCAGGGATTCGATGAAAAACTGTTTTTT
>TRBV7-8|NA|TRBJ1-1|NA
CASSLFSRELSLSF
TGTGCCAGCAGCTTGTTTTCCAGGGAACTCTCTTTAAGCTTT
>TRBV7-3|NA|TRBJ2-2|TRBD2
CASSRGGPTGELFF
TGTGCCAGCAGCCGGGGAGGGCCCACCGGGGAGCTGTTTTTT
>TRBV2|NA|TRBJ2-2|NA
CASRIGFAGELFF
TGTGCCAGCAGGATCGGGTTTGCCGGGGAGCTGTTTTTT
>TRBV30|NA|TRBJ2-3|NA
CAWTFLADTQYF
TGTGCCTGGACCTTCCTAGCAGATACGCAGTATTTT
>TRBV15|NA|TRBJ2-2|TRBD1
CATSRQGTATNTGELFF
TGTGCCACCAGCAGGCAAGGGACAGCCACGAACACCGGGGAGCTGTTTTTT
>TRBV7-2|NA|TRBJ2-1|TRBD2
CASSLGTSVDEQFF
TGTGCCAGCAGCTTGGGGACTAGCGTGGACGAGCAGTTCTTC
>TRBV12-3/TRBV12-4|once|TRBJ1-6|NA
CASSRQGNSPLHF
TGTGCCAGCAGTCGGCAGGGTAATTCACCCCTCCACTTT
>TRBV7-2|few|TRBJ2-7|TRBD2
CASSLRTSGLYEQYF
TGTGCCAGCAGCTTACGGACTAGCGGCCTCTACGAGCAGTACTTC
>TRBV7-2|NA|TRBJ2-7|NA
CASSYQASVAYEQYF
TGTGCCAGCAGCTACCAGGCTAGCGTTGCCTACGAGCAGTACTTC
>TRBV5-4|NA|TRBJ2-7|TRBD2
CASSPRGGQASYEQYF
TGTGCCAGCAGCCCCCGGGGGGGTCAGGCCTCCTACGAGCAGTACTTC
>TRBV14|once|TRBJ2-5|TRBD2
CASSQDRGSGETQYF
TGTGCCAGCAGCCAAGACCGCGGGAGTGGCGAGACCCAGTACTTC
>TRBV25-1|NA|TRBJ1-1|NA
CASSAAPGGNTEAFF
TGTGCCAGCAGTGCAGCCCCGGGAGGAAACACTGAAGCTTTCTTT
>TRBV18|NA|TRBJ2-2|NA
CASSPGAGLGTGELFF
TGTGCCAGCTCACCAGGGGCAGGTCTTGGCACCGGGGAGCTGTTTTTT
>TRBV27|NA|TRBJ1-1|TRBD1
CASSLWTGMNTEAFF
TGTGCCAGCAGTTTATGGACAGGGATGAACACTGAAGCTTTCTTT
>TRBV30|NA|TRBJ2-7|TRBD1
CACRGQGSYEQYF
TGTGCCTGTCGGGGACAGGGCTCCTACGAGCAGTACTTC
>TRBV5-8|NA|TRBJ1-5|NA
CASSLGLYQPQHF
TGTGCCAGCAGCTTGGGACTTTATCAGCCCCAGCATTTT
>TRBV10-3|NA|TRBJ2-3|TRBD2
CAIRTGLAGGTDTQYF
TGTGCCATCAGGACGGGACTAGCGGGAGGTACAGATACGCAGTATTTT
>TRBV11-2|NA|TRBJ1-6|NA
CASSPTGSSVLHF
TGTGCCAGCAGCCCGACAGGCAGCTCGGTTCTCCACTTT